Each of the 27 T cell receptor beta chains below was sequenced from the same sample in a study of STAT3 mutations in large granular lymphocyte leukemia. Study-level points and caveats: Every T-cell large granular lymphocyte leukemia patient had at least one immunodominant TCR beta clonotype.

Sequencing was performed with immunoSEQ multiplex PCR; in TCRdb, only in-frame clones are kept and a portion is missing. The repertoire holds approximately 15,000 clones, with roughly 90% as singletons. These receptors' antigens are unknown. Specimen: peripheral blood mononuclear cells. The source of these receptors is a man aged 40-50 years with T-cell large granular lymphocyte leukemia. Some clones in this sample may be carry-over from other donors' samples.

The J gene is TRBJ1-1, the V gene TRBV5-1; 8 bases match TRBD1. Germline values: CDR1 SGHRS, CDR2 YFSETQ. The V and J ends lost 7 bases and 4 bases, in that order; junction bases with no gene match: 6. The CDR3 sequence is 13 residues long. The CDR3 DNA reads as TGCGCCAGCGGCAGGGGGCTGGGCACTGAAGCTTTCTTT. Protein: CASGRGLGTEAFF.

The chain carries TRBV7-2 and TRBJ2-1; TRBD2 agrees at 10 bases. The CDR3 is 15 residues long. V shed 6 bases, J shed 7 bases, and the junction held 9 bases outside the gene matches. Germline V CDR1 and CDR2: SGHTA, FQGNSA. In nucleotides, the CDR3 is TGTGCCAGCAGGTTACGTCCTAGCGGGGGAAATGAGCAGTTCTTC. Protein product: CASRLRPSGGNEQFF. The whole variable domain, remainder taken from reference TRBV7-2 and TRBJ2-1, is GAGVSQSPSNKVTEKGKDVELRCDPISGHTALYWYRQSLGQGLEFLIYFQGNSAPDKSGLPSDRFSAERTGGSVSTLTIQRTQQEDSAVYLCASRLRPSGGNEQFFGPGTRLTVL.

V is TRBV19 and J is TRBJ1-5; D gene uncertain. The CDR3 length is 15 residues. The germline V gene has CDR1 LNHDA and CDR2 SQIVND (reference sequence). V was clipped by 6 bases and J by 4 bases, with 16 bases between them. In nucleotides, the CDR3 is TGTGCCAGTAGCCTCGTGGACCTGGGGAATCAGCCCCAGCATTTT. Translation gives CASSLVDLGNQPQHF.

The V gene is TRBV6-5, the J gene TRBJ1-2, with 8 bases fitting TRBD1. The CDR3 runs 11 residues. Germline assignment: CDR1 MNHEY and CDR2 SVGAGI. J was trimmed by 11 bases and V by 8 bases; bases with no gene match: 7. The CDR3 DNA sequence: TGTGCCAGCTACAGGGGGTTCAGTTACACCTTC. Amino acids: CASYRGFSYTF.

This clone has a single count. The chain combines TRBV11-1 with TRBJ2-3; D might be TRBD1 (6 bases). Looked up from germline, CDR1 is SGHAT and CDR2 is FQDESV (reference sequence). CDR3 length: 16 amino acids. Trimming stripped 5 bases from V and 6 bases from J, with 21 bases between. The CDR3 nucleotides read TGTGCCAGCAGCCTGAAGGACAGAGGTGCGACGGATACGCAGTATTTT. Translated: CASSLKDRGATDTQYF.

The chain is built from TRBV7-9 and TRBJ2-5; D perhaps matches TRBD1 (5 bases). This CDR3 comprises 13 residues. CDR1 and CDR2 from the germline V gene are SEHNR and FQNEAQ (reference sequence). V lost 5 bases, J lost 3 bases, and 10 bases lay in between. The CDR3 nucleotides read TGTGCCAGCAGCGGGGAAGGGGAAGAGACCCAGTACTTC. Residues: CASSGEGEETQYF. The full variable domain, completed using reference TRBV7-9 and TRBJ2-5, is DTGVSQNPRHKITKRGQNVTFRCDPISEHNRLYWYRQTLGQGPEFLTYFQNEAQLEKSRLLSDRFSAERPKGSFSTLEIQRTEQGDSAMYLCASSGEGEETQYFGPGTRLLVL.

This chain links TRBV6-5 with TRBJ2-1; D remains unclear. The germline CDR1 and CDR2 sequences are MNHEY and SVGAGI. V lost 1 base to trimming and J lost 8 bases, with 3 bases between them. This CDR3 contains 11 residues. In DNA form, the CDR3 reads TGTGCCAGCAGTTACTGGGATGAGCAGTTCTTC. Translating gives CASSYWDEQFF.

The chain links TRBV30 to TRBJ1-2; no clear D. The CDR3 consists of 11 residues. The ends were cut back, 0 bases at V and 5 bases at J, with 4 bases in the middle. The germline CDR1 and CDR2 sequences are GTSNPN and SVGIG (reference sequence). The CDR3 loop reads CAWSVSYGYTF. For the CDR3, the DNA is TGTGCCTGGAGTGTATCGTATGGCTACACCTTC.

The J gene is TRBJ1-2, the V gene TRBV6-5; a possible D gene is TRBD1 (6 bases). The CDR3 is made up of 13 amino acids. V lost 2 bases to trimming and J lost 8 bases, with 12 bases between them. The germline V gene has CDR1 MNHEY and CDR2 SVGAGI. The CDR3 here is CASSYRGSNGYTF. CDR3 coding DNA: TGTGCCAGCAGTTACAGGGGGTCGAACGGCTACACCTTC.

The chain has TRBV6-5 and TRBJ1-6, with D uncertain. CDR1 and CDR2 from the germline V gene are MNHEY and SVGAGI. CDR3 length: 16 residues. The V end lost 4 bases, the J end lost 0 bases, and 10 bases lay between the germline ends. As DNA, the CDR3 is TGTGCCAGCAGTTCCATCCAGAGCTCCTATAATTCACCCCTCCACTTT. It is translated as CASSSIQSSYNSPLHF.

This chain connects TRBV30 to TRBJ1-6, with TRBD1 matching over 7 bases. The V gene end was trimmed by 5 bases and the J gene end by 0 bases; junction bases not matched to a gene: 22. The CDR3 loop spans 21 amino acids. The V gene's germline CDR1 is GTSNPN and CDR2 SVGIG (reference sequence). As DNA, the CDR3 is TGTGCCTGGCGGACAGGATTCGGGACGGCTTCCCTCAGCTCCTATAATTCACCCCTCCACTTT. Translated: CAWRTGFGTASLSSYNSPLHF.

This chain links TRBV11-2 with TRBJ1-2; 8 bases align to TRBD1. With 5 bases clipped from V and 3 bases from J, the junction kept 8 bases outside the gene matches. Germline assignment: CDR1 SGHAT and CDR2 FQNNGV. CDR3 length: 15 residues. The CDR3 here is CASSTFETGDYGYTF. The DNA for the CDR3 is TGTGCCAGCAGCACCTTTGAGACAGGGGACTATGGCTACACCTTC.

The CDR3 loop reads CASSYQGVRSEAFF. For the CDR3, the DNA is TGTGCCAGCAGTTACCAAGGGGTTCGATCTGAAGCTTTCTTT. The chain recombines TRBV6-5 with TRBJ1-1; perhaps TRBD1 as D (5 bases). Germline V CDR1 and CDR2: MNHEY, SVGAGI. The CDR3 totals 14 residues. The V and J ends lost 2 bases and 6 bases respectively, with 13 bases between them.

The chain uses TRBV18 and TRBJ1-1; 7 bases map to TRBD1. Germline trimming cut 6 bases from V and 3 bases from J; bases unmatched to any gene: 4. CDR3 length: 13 residues. CDR1 is KGHSH and CDR2 is LQKENI in the germline V gene. For the CDR3, the DNA is TGTGCCAGCTCTCAGGGGGTGGACACTGAAGCTTTCTTT. It encodes CASSQGVDTEAFF.

This rearrangement joins TRBV10-3 to TRBJ1-1; D gene ambiguous. This CDR3 is built from 14 residues. Trimming took 6 bases from V and 2 from J, leaving 13 bases between them. Germline CDR1 and CDR2: ENHRY and SYGVKD. CDR3 DNA: TGTGCCATCAGGGGGTTCGGGGTAAACACTGAAGCTTTCTTT. It translates to CAIRGFGVNTEAFF.

The rearrangement links TRBV29-1 to TRBJ1-1; TRBD1 is a possible D gene (5 bases). The V and J ends lost 6 bases and 0 bases respectively, with 11 bases between them. This CDR3 spans 13 amino acids. Germline-derived CDR1 and CDR2 are SQVTM and ANQGSEA. The CDR3 sequence is CSVEGQMNTEAFF. The CDR3 nucleotides are TGCAGCGTAGAGGGGCAAATGAACACTGAAGCTTTCTTT.

The chain carries TRBV5-4 and TRBJ1-2, with D maybe TRBD1 (5 bases). Germline CDR1 reads SGHNT; CDR2 reads YYREEE (reference sequence). This CDR3 is 13 amino acids long. V shed 2 bases and J shed 5 bases, with 10 bases lying between them. The CDR3 region is CASSFGGGYGYTF. DNA of the CDR3: TGTGCCAGCAGCTTTGGCGGGGGGTATGGCTACACCTTC.

Relative to its sample, this clone is medium-sized. The chain uses TRBV19 and TRBJ1-2, with D possibly being TRBD1 (5 bases). V lost 2 bases and J 7 bases, leaving 23 bases between the germline ends. CDR3 length equals 17 residues. Germline V gives CDR1 LNHDA, CDR2 SQIVND (reference sequence). CDR3: CASSIIYPDGRVAGYTF. The CDR3 coding sequence is TGTGCCAGTAGTATAATCTACCCCGACGGCAGGGTAGCTGGCTACACCTTC.

The genes are TRBV4-2 and TRBJ2-3; D unclear. V was clipped by 0 bases and J by 6 bases, with 13 bases between them. CDR1 is LGHNA and CDR2 is YNFKEQ in the germline V gene. The CDR3 has 15 residues. In DNA form, the CDR3 reads TGTGCCAGCAGCCAAGATCGGTCCTCAAGGGATACGCAGTATTTT. It translates to CASSQDRSSRDTQYF.

V and J are TRBV25-1 and TRBJ2-5; 7 nucleotides align to TRBD2. CDR3 size: 16 residues. Germline-derived CDR1 and CDR2 are MGHDK and SYGVNS. V lost 8 bases to trimming and J lost 4 bases; unmatched junction nucleotides: 16. CDR3 coding DNA: TGTGCCAGCGGATCAAGCGGGAAGCCCTCCGGAGAGACCCAGTACTTC. Its protein is CASGSSGKPSGETQYF.

The chain couples TRBV5-1 to TRBJ2-4; TRBD1 aligns across 10 bases. The J segment lost 8 bases and the V segment lost 0 bases, leaving 5 bases of the junction unmatched. The CDR3 is 15 amino acids. Germline V lookup: CDR1 SGHRS, CDR2 YFSETQ. The CDR3 protein is CASSLGGGQGYIQYF. CDR3 bases: TGCGCCAGCAGCTTGGGAGGGGGACAGGGGTACATTCAGTACTTC.

The chain uses TRBV4-2 and TRBJ2-5; 9 bases line up with TRBD2. Germline assignment: CDR1 LGHNA and CDR2 YNFKEQ. The CDR3 is 17 residues long. The junction had 7 bases not matched to a gene; V was cut back by 1 base and J by 1 base. The DNA for the CDR3 is TGTGCCAGCAGCCAAGGGGGAGTAGCGGGGGTCCAAGAGACCCAGTACTTC. This gives the protein CASSQGGVAGVQETQYF.

Notes on this clone: Other DNA sequences in the sample encode the same CDR3. This sequence joins TRBV7-2 and TRBJ2-3, with 8 bases fitting TRBD2. CDR1 SGHTA and CDR2 FQGNSA come from the germline V gene. V shed 4 bases and J 2 bases; nucleotides not matched to a gene: 8. This CDR3 spans 16 amino acids. The chain's CDR3 is CASSSVLGGATDTQYF. The CDR3 nucleotides read TGTGCCAGCAGCTCGGTTCTCGGGGGGGCCACAGATACGCAGTATTTT.

The V call is TRBV6-6, the J call TRBJ2-5; the D gene is possibly TRBD1 (6 bases). The germline V gene encodes CDR1 MNHNY and CDR2 SVGAGI (reference sequence). V shed 4 bases and J shed 2 bases, with 14 bases lying between them. This CDR3 spans 15 amino acids. The CDR3 nucleotides are TGTGCCAGCAGTTTTGTAGGGACATCTCAAGAGACCCAGTACTTC. This sequence encodes CASSFVGTSQETQYF.

The chain has TRBV29-1 and TRBJ2-4; D is uncertain. V was cut by 0 bases and J by 4 bases, with 10 bases left in between. The CDR3 spans 14 residues. Germline values: CDR1 SQVTM, CDR2 ANQGSEA. The CDR3 spells CSVEDLNMKNIQYF. The CDR3, as DNA: TGCAGCGTTGAAGATCTCAACATGAAAAACATTCAGTACTTC.

The V call is TRBV5-1, the J call TRBJ1-3; TRBD1 agrees at 8 bases. Germline V lookup: CDR1 SGHRS, CDR2 YFSETQ. J gave up 0 bases and V 5 bases, and 4 bases lay outside the gene matches. This CDR3 has 15 amino acids. The CDR3 here is CASRPTGASGNTIYF. In DNA form, the CDR3 reads TGCGCCAGCAGACCGACAGGGGCCTCTGGAAACACCATATATTTT.

This chain links TRBV7-9 with TRBJ1-3; the D gene is possibly TRBD1 (6 bases). Germline-derived CDR1 and CDR2 are SEHNR and FQNEAQ (reference sequence). With 0 bases removed from V and 0 bases from J, the gap between germline ends came to 9 bases. The CDR3 extends over 16 amino acids. CDR3 DNA sequence: TGTGCCAGCAGCTTAGCGACAGGCTTCTCTGGAAACACCATATATTTT. As protein: CASSLATGFSGNTIYF.